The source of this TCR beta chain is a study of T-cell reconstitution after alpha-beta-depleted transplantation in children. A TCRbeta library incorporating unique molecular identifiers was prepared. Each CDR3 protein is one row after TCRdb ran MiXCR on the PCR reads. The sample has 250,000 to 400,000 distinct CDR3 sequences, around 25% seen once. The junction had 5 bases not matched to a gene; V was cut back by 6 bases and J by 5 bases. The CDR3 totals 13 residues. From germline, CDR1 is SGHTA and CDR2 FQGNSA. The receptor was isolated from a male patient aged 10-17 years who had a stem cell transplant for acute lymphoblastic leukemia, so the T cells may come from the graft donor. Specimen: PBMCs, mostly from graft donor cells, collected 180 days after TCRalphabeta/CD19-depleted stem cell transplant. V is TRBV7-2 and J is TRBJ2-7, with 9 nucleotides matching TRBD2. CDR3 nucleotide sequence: TGTGCCAGCAGTGAGGGACTAGCACACGAGCAGTACTTC. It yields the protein CASSEGLAHEQYF.